A selection of T cell receptor beta chains follows, all from one sample in a study of T cells in Graves' hyperthyroidism and ophthalmopathy. Each CDR3 protein is one row after TCRdb ran MiXCR on the multiplex PCR reads. The sample gives 730,000 or so distinct CDR3 sequences, under 20% of which show up once; 16% is in the top ten. The sequenced material came from blood. These receptors came from a woman aged 45-65 years with Graves' hyperthyroidism that later progressed to Graves' ophthalmopathy. The CDR3 runs from the conserved cysteine through the conserved F or W. The order of the fields is J gene, clone size, V gene, D gene, CDR3 protein, CDR3 DNA. The D gene is left open where the match is weak. Clone size, where shown, is once, few, many, or a class for clones that have expanded.

>TRBJ1-4|-|TRBV6-2/TRBV6-3|TRBD1
CASNGQGEVGKLFF
TGTGCCAGCAACGGACAGGGGGAGGTTGGAAAACTGTTTTTT
>TRBJ2-2|many|TRBV11-2|TRBD2
CASLGLAGVYTGELFF
TGTGCCAGCTTAGGGCTAGCGGGGGTGTACACCGGGGAGCTGTTTTTT
>TRBJ1-5|-|TRBV10-3|-
CAISESFSNQPQHF
TGTGCCATCAGTGAGTCGTTTAGCAATCAGCCCCAGCATTTT
>TRBJ1-2|many|TRBV12-3/TRBV12-4|TRBD1
CASSPRDRFFYGYTF
TGTGCCAGCAGCCCCCGGGACAGATTTTTCTATGGCTACACCTTC
>TRBJ1-4|many|TRBV30|-
CAWSVLGGTNEKLFF
TGTGCCTGGAGTGTACTGGGAGGAACTAATGAAAAACTGTTTTTT
>TRBJ1-1|many|TRBV12-3/TRBV12-4|-
CASSFLGGDTEAFF
TGTGCCAGCAGTTTTTTAGGGGGGGACACTGAAGCTTTCTTT
>TRBJ2-1|few|TRBV28|-
CASKRAGEYNEQFF
TGTGCCAGCAAGAGGGCAGGGGAATACAATGAGCAGTTCTTC
>TRBJ1-1|-|TRBV7-9|-
CASSLVMAMNTEAFF
TGTGCCAGCAGCTTAGTGATGGCGATGAACACTGAAGCTTTCTTT
>TRBJ1-2|-|TRBV6-1|-
CASSESGRVYYGYTF
TGTGCCAGCAGTGAATCCGGCAGGGTCTACTATGGCTACACCTTC
>TRBJ1-1|many|TRBV12-5|-
CASGLVLGVRAEAFF
TGTGCTAGTGGTTTGGTCCTGGGGGTCAGGGCTGAAGCTTTCTTT
>TRBJ2-1|few|TRBV3-1|TRBD1
CASSLSGQTYNEQFF
TGTGCCAGCAGCCTTTCGGGACAGACATACAATGAGCAGTTCTTC
>TRBJ2-3|few|TRBV27|TRBD2
CASSQIKLAGATDTQYF
TGTGCCAGCAGCCAAATCAAGCTAGCGGGGGCCACGGATACGCAGTATTTT
>TRBJ2-5|-|TRBV5-1|-
CASSILGTRETQYF
TGCGCCAGCAGCATCCTGGGTACTCGGGAGACCCAGTACTTC
>TRBJ2-2|many|TRBV18|-
CASSPQGQGGELFF
TGTGCCAGCTCACCACAGGGGCAAGGCGGGGAGCTGTTTTTT
>TRBJ2-2|many|TRBV30|-
CAWSVRRVNTGELFF
TGTGCCTGGAGTGTACGTAGGGTGAACACCGGGGAGCTGTTTTTT
>TRBJ2-1|many|TRBV11-3|-
CASSLGSPGNEQFF
TGTGCCAGCAGCTTAGGTTCCCCTGGTAATGAGCAGTTCTTC
>TRBJ1-5|few|TRBV20-1|-
CSARVVGDNQPQHF
TGCAGTGCTAGAGTTGTTGGGGACAATCAGCCCCAGCATTTT
>TRBJ1-2|-|TRBV15|-
CATSRDGRNYGYTF
TGTGCCACCAGCAGAGATGGAAGGAACTATGGCTACACCTTC
>TRBJ2-3|many|TRBV6-2/TRBV6-3|-
CASGLPQGTTDTQYF
TGTGCCAGCGGACTTCCACAGGGCACCACAGATACGCAGTATTTT
>TRBJ1-6|-|TRBV9|TRBD1
CASSITGQTDSPLHF
TGTGCCAGCAGCATAACGGGACAGACCGATTCACCCCTCCACTTT
>TRBJ2-7|many|TRBV10-3|TRBD1
CAISGERGTGVGEQYF
TGTGCCATCAGTGGAGAGAGGGGGACAGGGGTTGGCGAGCAGTACTTC
>TRBJ1-2|few|TRBV2|TRBD1
CASSPKFGTAYGYTF
TGTGCCAGCAGCCCTAAATTCGGGACAGCCTATGGCTACACCTTC
>TRBJ2-5|many|TRBV5-5|-
CASSEELGEETQYF
TGTGCCAGCAGCGAAGAGTTAGGGGAAGAGACCCAGTACTTC
>TRBJ1-1|few|TRBV5-4|-
CASSLWGAYTEAFF
TGTGCCAGCAGCTTATGGGGGGCTTACACTGAAGCTTTCTTT
>TRBJ1-2|few|TRBV20-1|TRBD1
CSASLSRQGTEGYTF
TGCAGTGCTAGTCTTTCCCGACAGGGGACGGAGGGCTACACCTTC
>TRBJ2-5|many|TRBV2|TRBD2
CASPSPPGGPETQYF
TGTGCCAGCCCGAGCCCCCCGGGGGGGCCCGAGACCCAGTACTTC
>TRBJ2-5|-|TRBV20-1|-
CSATPGTFQETQYF
TGCAGTGCTACACCCGGGACTTTTCAAGAGACCCAGTACTTC
>TRBJ1-2|-|TRBV5-1|-
CASSLDRLYGYTF
TGCGCCAGCAGCTTGGACCGACTCTATGGCTACACCTTC
>TRBJ2-3|-|TRBV12-3/TRBV12-4|TRBD1
CASSSGQGATDTQYF
TGTGCCAGCAGTTCGGGACAGGGAGCGACAGATACGCAGTATTTT
>TRBJ2-7|many|TRBV6-1|-
CASSKGGEPLYEQYF
TGTGCCAGCAGTAAAGGGGGAGAACCACTATACGAGCAGTACTTC
>TRBJ2-1|many|TRBV5-1|TRBD2
CASSVGLAGGEQFF
TGCGCCAGCAGCGTGGGACTAGCGGGCGGTGAGCAGTTCTTC